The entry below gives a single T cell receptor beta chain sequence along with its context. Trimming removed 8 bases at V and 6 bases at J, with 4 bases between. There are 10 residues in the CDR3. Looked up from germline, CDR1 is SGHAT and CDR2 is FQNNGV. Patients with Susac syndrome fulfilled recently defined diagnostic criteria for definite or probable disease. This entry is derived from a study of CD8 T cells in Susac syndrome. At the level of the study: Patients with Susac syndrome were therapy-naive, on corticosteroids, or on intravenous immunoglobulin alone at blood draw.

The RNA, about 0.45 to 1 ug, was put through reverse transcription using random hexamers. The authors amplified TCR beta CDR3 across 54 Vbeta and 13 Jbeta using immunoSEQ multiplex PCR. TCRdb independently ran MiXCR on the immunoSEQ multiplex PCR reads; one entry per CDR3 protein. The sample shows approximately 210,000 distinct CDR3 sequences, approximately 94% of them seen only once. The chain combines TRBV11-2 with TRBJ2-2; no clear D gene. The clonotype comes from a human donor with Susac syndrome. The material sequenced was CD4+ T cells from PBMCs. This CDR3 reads CASGSGELFF. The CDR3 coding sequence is TGTGCCAGCGGCTCCGGGGAGCTGTTTTTT.